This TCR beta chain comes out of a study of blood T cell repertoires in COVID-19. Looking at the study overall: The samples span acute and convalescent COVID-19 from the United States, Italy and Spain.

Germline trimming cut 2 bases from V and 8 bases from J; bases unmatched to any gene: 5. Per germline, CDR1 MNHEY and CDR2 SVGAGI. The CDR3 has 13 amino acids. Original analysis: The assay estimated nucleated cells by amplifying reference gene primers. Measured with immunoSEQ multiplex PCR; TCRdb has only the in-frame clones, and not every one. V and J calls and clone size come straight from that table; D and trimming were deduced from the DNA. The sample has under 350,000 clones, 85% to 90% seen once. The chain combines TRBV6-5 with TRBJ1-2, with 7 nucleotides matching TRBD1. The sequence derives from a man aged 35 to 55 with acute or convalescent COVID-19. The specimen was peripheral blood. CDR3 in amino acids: CASSYKGADGYTF. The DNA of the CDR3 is TGTGCCAGCAGTTACAAGGGGGCTGACGGCTACACCTTC.